This is a list of T cell receptor beta chains from one sample in a study of PD-L1 blockade in urothelial cancer. Measured with immunoSEQ multiplex PCR; TCRdb has only the in-frame clones, and not every one. Counted here are some 80,000 clones, around 90% occurring once; the ten biggest clones make up around 5.3%. Source: PBMCs, taken around atezolizumab (anti-PD-L1) treatment. These receptors all come from a woman between 70 and 85 years old with urothelial cancer. Both conserved end residues are part of each CDR3. Each record gives: CDR3 protein, CDR3 DNA, D gene, clone size, V gene, J gene, CDR3 length. D genes are given only for firm matches. Expanded clones are given a class, and other clones once, few, many or no size at all.

cdr3_aa: CASSSQGNGEQFF; cdr3_nt: TGCGCCAGCAGCTCACAGGGGAATGGTGAGCAGTTCTTC; d_call: TRBD1; clone_size: .; v_call: TRBV10-2; j_call: TRBJ2-1; cdr3_length: 13
cdr3_aa: CASGQAGELFF; cdr3_nt: TGTGCCAGCGGACAGGCCGGGGAGCTGTTTTTT; d_call: TRBD1; clone_size: few; v_call: TRBV2; j_call: TRBJ2-2; cdr3_length: 11
cdr3_aa: CASSLFGGSPDTQYF; cdr3_nt: TGCGCCAGCAGCTTGTTTGGCGGGAGCCCAGATACGCAGTATTTT; d_call: TRBD2; clone_size: .; v_call: TRBV5-1; j_call: TRBJ2-3; cdr3_length: 15
cdr3_aa: CACQTSGSYNEQFF; cdr3_nt: TGTGCCTGTCAGACTAGCGGCTCGTACAATGAGCAGTTCTTC; d_call: TRBD2; clone_size: once; v_call: TRBV6-1; j_call: TRBJ2-1; cdr3_length: 14
cdr3_aa: CASSSGIGNTIYF; cdr3_nt: TGTGCCAGCTCATCCGGGATCGGAAACACCATATATTTT; d_call: .; clone_size: .; v_call: TRBV18; j_call: TRBJ1-3; cdr3_length: 13
cdr3_aa: CASSVVGRTNTEAFF; cdr3_nt: TGTGCCAGCAGCGTAGTTGGCAGAACGAACACTGAAGCTTTCTTT; d_call: .; clone_size: .; v_call: TRBV9; j_call: TRBJ1-1; cdr3_length: 15
cdr3_aa: CASSPDRARYEQYF; cdr3_nt: TGTGCCAGCTCACCCGACAGGGCCCGGTACGAGCAGTACTTC; d_call: TRBD1; clone_size: .; v_call: TRBV18; j_call: TRBJ2-7; cdr3_length: 14
cdr3_aa: CASSPIGTSGRIQETQYF; cdr3_nt: TGCGCCAGCAGCCCAATAGGGACTAGCGGGAGGATCCAAGAGACCCAGTACTTC; d_call: TRBD2; clone_size: .; v_call: TRBV4-1; j_call: TRBJ2-5; cdr3_length: 18
cdr3_aa: CASSVRGLGGHEQYF; cdr3_nt: TGTGCCAGCAGTGTAAGAGGTTTAGGTGGCCACGAGCAGTACTTC; d_call: .; clone_size: .; v_call: TRBV2; j_call: TRBJ2-7; cdr3_length: 15
cdr3_aa: CASSLVVAGDEQFF; cdr3_nt: TGCGCCAGCAGCTTGGTGGTAGCGGGAGATGAGCAGTTCTTC; d_call: TRBD2; clone_size: .; v_call: TRBV5-1; j_call: TRBJ2-1; cdr3_length: 14
cdr3_aa: CASSLYSGMKTQYF; cdr3_nt: TGTGCCAGCAGTTTATATAGCGGGATGAAGACCCAGTACTTC; d_call: TRBD2; clone_size: .; v_call: TRBV28; j_call: TRBJ2-5; cdr3_length: 14
cdr3_aa: CASSRDSSGNTIYF; cdr3_nt: TGCGCCAGCAGCCGCGACAGCTCTGGAAACACCATATATTTT; d_call: .; clone_size: few; v_call: TRBV5-1; j_call: TRBJ1-3; cdr3_length: 14
cdr3_aa: CASSLDRRSHYGYTF; cdr3_nt: TGCGCCAGCAGCTTGGACAGAAGATCCCACTATGGCTACACCTTC; d_call: .; clone_size: .; v_call: TRBV5-1; j_call: TRBJ1-2; cdr3_length: 15
cdr3_aa: CASSPPRDRVRNEQFF; cdr3_nt: TGTGCCAGCTCACCACCGAGGGACAGGGTGAGGAATGAGCAGTTCTTC; d_call: TRBD1; clone_size: few; v_call: TRBV18; j_call: TRBJ2-1; cdr3_length: 16
cdr3_aa: CASSPGQGDFQPQHF; cdr3_nt: TGTGCCAGTAGTCCGGGACAGGGGGATTTTCAGCCCCAGCATTTT; d_call: TRBD1; clone_size: .; v_call: TRBV19; j_call: TRBJ1-5; cdr3_length: 15
cdr3_aa: CASTRGVRSSYEQYF; cdr3_nt: TGTGCCAGCACCCGAGGTGTAAGGAGCTCCTACGAGCAGTACTTC; d_call: .; clone_size: .; v_call: TRBV5-6; j_call: TRBJ2-7; cdr3_length: 15
cdr3_aa: CASSRRQGAERDTGELFF; cdr3_nt: TGTGCCAGCAGTCGTAGACAGGGGGCGGAACGGGACACCGGGGAGCTGTTTTTT; d_call: TRBD1; clone_size: once; v_call: TRBV27; j_call: TRBJ2-2; cdr3_length: 18
cdr3_aa: CASSLGAGVEKLFF; cdr3_nt: TGTGCCAGCAGCTTAGGGGCCGGCGTCGAAAAACTGTTTTTT; d_call: .; clone_size: .; v_call: TRBV7-9; j_call: TRBJ1-4; cdr3_length: 14
cdr3_aa: CASSRGQGLNEKLFF; cdr3_nt: TGCGCCAGCAGCCGCGGACAGGGCCTTAATGAAAAACTGTTTTTT; d_call: TRBD1; clone_size: once; v_call: TRBV4-1; j_call: TRBJ1-4; cdr3_length: 15
cdr3_aa: CAISEDRGGNQPQHF; cdr3_nt: TGTGCCATCAGTGAAGACAGGGGAGGCAATCAGCCCCAGCATTTT; d_call: TRBD1; clone_size: few; v_call: TRBV10-3; j_call: TRBJ1-5; cdr3_length: 15
cdr3_aa: CSAAEAGGDEQFF; cdr3_nt: TGCAGCGCGGCCGAAGCCGGGGGGGATGAGCAGTTCTTC; d_call: TRBD2; clone_size: .; v_call: TRBV29-1; j_call: TRBJ2-1; cdr3_length: 13
cdr3_aa: CASSLRTGIPREQYF; cdr3_nt: TGTGCCAGCAGTCTAAGGACAGGGATTCCTCGCGAGCAGTACTTC; d_call: TRBD1; clone_size: .; v_call: TRBV27; j_call: TRBJ2-7; cdr3_length: 15
cdr3_aa: CASSTGPETGSYNEQFF; cdr3_nt: TGTGCCAGCAGCACGGGGCCTGAGACAGGAAGCTACAATGAGCAGTTCTTC; d_call: .; clone_size: .; v_call: TRBV7-9; j_call: TRBJ2-1; cdr3_length: 17
cdr3_aa: CASSDRGLADDNEQFF; cdr3_nt: TGCGCCAGCTCCGACAGGGGACTAGCGGACGACAATGAGCAGTTCTTC; d_call: TRBD2; clone_size: .; v_call: TRBV10-1; j_call: TRBJ2-1; cdr3_length: 16
cdr3_aa: CASSLGVLGKLFF; cdr3_nt: TGTGCCAGCAGCTTGGGTGTCCTCGGAAAACTGTTTTTT; d_call: .; clone_size: .; v_call: TRBV5-6; j_call: TRBJ1-4; cdr3_length: 13
cdr3_aa: CASTGTAGSGEQYF; cdr3_nt: TGTGCCAGCACCGGGACTGCCGGTTCTGGCGAGCAGTACTTC; d_call: .; clone_size: .; v_call: TRBV28; j_call: TRBJ2-7; cdr3_length: 14
cdr3_aa: CSAGQSYEQYF; cdr3_nt: TGCAGTGCGGGACAGTCCTACGAGCAGTACTTC; d_call: TRBD1; clone_size: .; v_call: TRBV20-1; j_call: TRBJ2-7; cdr3_length: 11
cdr3_aa: CASSLMTRTGRTGELFF; cdr3_nt: TGTGCCAGCAGCTTGATGACTAGGACAGGGAGGACCGGGGAGCTGTTTTTT; d_call: TRBD1; clone_size: .; v_call: TRBV5-4; j_call: TRBJ2-2; cdr3_length: 17
cdr3_aa: CATSEGAGYTF; cdr3_nt: TGTGCCACCAGCGAGGGGGCTGGCTACACCTTC; d_call: TRBD1; clone_size: .; v_call: TRBV15; j_call: TRBJ1-2; cdr3_length: 11
cdr3_aa: CASSPSGGAGEKLFF; cdr3_nt: TGCGCCAGCAGCCCCAGCGGAGGGGCTGGGGAAAAACTGTTTTTT; d_call: .; clone_size: .; v_call: TRBV5-1; j_call: TRBJ1-4; cdr3_length: 15
cdr3_aa: CASSYWGEGRGTEAFF; cdr3_nt: TGTGCCAGCAGCTATTGGGGGGAGGGCCGGGGCACTGAAGCTTTCTTT; d_call: .; clone_size: few; v_call: TRBV14; j_call: TRBJ1-1; cdr3_length: 16
cdr3_aa: CASSPSGTLNTEAFF; cdr3_nt: TGTGCCAGTAGCCCCTCGGGAACCTTGAACACTGAAGCTTTCTTT; d_call: .; clone_size: .; v_call: TRBV19; j_call: TRBJ1-1; cdr3_length: 15
cdr3_aa: CAVGDRGKTYEQYF; cdr3_nt: TGTGCCGTTGGGGACAGGGGAAAGACCTACGAGCAGTACTTC; d_call: TRBD1; clone_size: .; v_call: TRBV2; j_call: TRBJ2-7; cdr3_length: 14
cdr3_aa: CASSQGGISYNEQFF; cdr3_nt: TGTGCCAGCAGCCAAGGGGGCATCTCCTACAATGAGCAGTTCTTC; d_call: TRBD1; clone_size: .; v_call: TRBV11-3; j_call: TRBJ2-1; cdr3_length: 15
cdr3_aa: CASSPTGVRETQYF; cdr3_nt: TGTGCCAGCAGCCCCACGGGAGTTAGGGAGACCCAGTACTTC; d_call: .; clone_size: .; v_call: TRBV5-6; j_call: TRBJ2-5; cdr3_length: 14
cdr3_aa: CASSQEGLAGLNEQFF; cdr3_nt: TGCGCCAGCAGCCAAGAGGGACTAGCGGGGTTAAATGAGCAGTTCTTC; d_call: TRBD2; clone_size: .; v_call: TRBV4-1; j_call: TRBJ2-1; cdr3_length: 16
cdr3_aa: CASSLRLGVGQPQHF; cdr3_nt: TGTGCCAGCAGTTTACGTCTCGGGGTTGGGCAGCCCCAGCATTTT; d_call: .; clone_size: .; v_call: TRBV28; j_call: TRBJ1-5; cdr3_length: 15
cdr3_aa: CASSVGTSGSYEQYF; cdr3_nt: TGTGCCAGCAGCGTAGGAACTAGCGGGAGCTACGAGCAGTACTTC; d_call: TRBD2; clone_size: .; v_call: TRBV9; j_call: TRBJ2-7; cdr3_length: 15
cdr3_aa: CASSLPDSGRYEQYF; cdr3_nt: TGTGCCAGCAGCTTGCCAGATAGCGGGAGGTACGAGCAGTACTTC; d_call: TRBD2; clone_size: .; v_call: TRBV5-6; j_call: TRBJ2-7; cdr3_length: 15
cdr3_aa: CASSLEVRGASETQYF; cdr3_nt: TGTGCCAGCAGCTTGGAGGTGCGGGGAGCGTCGGAGACCCAGTACTTC; d_call: .; clone_size: .; v_call: TRBV5-5; j_call: TRBJ2-5; cdr3_length: 16
cdr3_aa: CASSSEGLAGGSVEQFF; cdr3_nt: TGTGCCAGCAGCTCGGAGGGGCTAGCGGGGGGGTCGGTTGAGCAGTTCTTC; d_call: TRBD2; clone_size: .; v_call: TRBV5-4; j_call: TRBJ2-1; cdr3_length: 17
cdr3_aa: CASSGLAGGKTQYF; cdr3_nt: TGTGCCAGCAGCGGACTAGCGGGAGGAAAGACCCAGTACTTC; d_call: TRBD2; clone_size: .; v_call: TRBV9; j_call: TRBJ2-5; cdr3_length: 14
cdr3_aa: CASSQTTGTDYGYTF; cdr3_nt: TGTGCCAGCTCACAAACGACAGGGACGGACTATGGCTACACCTTC; d_call: TRBD1; clone_size: few; v_call: TRBV18; j_call: TRBJ1-2; cdr3_length: 15
cdr3_aa: CASSETGTANNEQFF; cdr3_nt: TGTGCCAGCAGTGAAACCGGGACAGCGAACAATGAGCAGTTCTTC; d_call: TRBD1; clone_size: .; v_call: TRBV25-1; j_call: TRBJ2-1; cdr3_length: 15
cdr3_aa: CASSPQDRAHEQYF; cdr3_nt: TGTGCCAGCTCACCACAGGACAGGGCCCACGAGCAGTACTTC; d_call: TRBD1; clone_size: .; v_call: TRBV18; j_call: TRBJ2-7; cdr3_length: 14
cdr3_aa: CASSYTGLAAYNEQFF; cdr3_nt: TGTGCCAGCAGTTACACCGGACTAGCGGCCTACAATGAGCAGTTCTTC; d_call: TRBD2; clone_size: few; v_call: TRBV6-5; j_call: TRBJ2-1; cdr3_length: 16
cdr3_aa: CASSPGGAGGLETQYF; cdr3_nt: TGTGCCAGCAGTCCCGGGGGAGCGGGAGGTCTGGAGACCCAGTACTTC; d_call: TRBD2; clone_size: .; v_call: TRBV28; j_call: TRBJ2-5; cdr3_length: 16
cdr3_aa: CASSLTEYEQYF; cdr3_nt: TGTGCCAGCAGCTTGACAGAATACGAGCAGTACTTC; d_call: .; clone_size: .; v_call: TRBV5-5; j_call: TRBJ2-7; cdr3_length: 12
cdr3_aa: CASSAIGLAGTDTQYF; cdr3_nt: TGTGCCAGCTCAGCAATCGGACTAGCGGGCACAGATACGCAGTATTTT; d_call: TRBD2; clone_size: once; v_call: TRBV18; j_call: TRBJ2-3; cdr3_length: 16
cdr3_aa: CASSLAVGFDQPQHF; cdr3_nt: TGTGCCAGCAGCTTAGCGGTGGGCTTTGATCAGCCCCAGCATTTT; d_call: .; clone_size: .; v_call: TRBV7-8; j_call: TRBJ1-5; cdr3_length: 15
cdr3_aa: CATSPQAGTGGARTEAFF; cdr3_nt: TGTGCCACCAGCCCTCAGGCTGGGACAGGGGGCGCACGAACTGAAGCTTTCTTT; d_call: TRBD1; clone_size: .; v_call: TRBV15; j_call: TRBJ1-1; cdr3_length: 18